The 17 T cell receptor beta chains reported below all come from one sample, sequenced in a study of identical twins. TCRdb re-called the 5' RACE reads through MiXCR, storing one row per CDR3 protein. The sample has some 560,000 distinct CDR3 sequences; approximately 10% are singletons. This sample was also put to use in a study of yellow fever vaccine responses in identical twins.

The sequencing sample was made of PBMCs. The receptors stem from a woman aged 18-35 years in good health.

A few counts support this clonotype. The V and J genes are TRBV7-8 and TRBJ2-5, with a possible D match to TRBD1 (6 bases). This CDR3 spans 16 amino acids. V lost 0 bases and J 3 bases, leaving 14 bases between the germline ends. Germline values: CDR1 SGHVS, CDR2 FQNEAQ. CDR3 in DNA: TGTGCCAGCAGCTTAGCGTCAGGGGCCGTGGAAGAGACCCAGTACTTC. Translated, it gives CASSLASGAVEETQYF.

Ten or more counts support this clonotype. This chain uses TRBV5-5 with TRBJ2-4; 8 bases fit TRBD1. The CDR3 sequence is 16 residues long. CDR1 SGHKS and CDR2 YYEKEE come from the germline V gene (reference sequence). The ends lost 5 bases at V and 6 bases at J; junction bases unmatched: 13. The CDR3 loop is CASSLLAGGDGNIQYF. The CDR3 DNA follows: TGTGCCAGCAGTCTACTCGCAGGGGGCGACGGAAACATTCAGTACTTC.

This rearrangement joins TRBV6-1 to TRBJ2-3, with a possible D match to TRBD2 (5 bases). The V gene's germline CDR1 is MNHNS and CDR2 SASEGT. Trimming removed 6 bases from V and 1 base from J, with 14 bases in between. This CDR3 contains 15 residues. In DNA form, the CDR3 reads TGTGCCAGCAGCCGCCCCGGGGTTGGCACAGATACGCAGTATTTT. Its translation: CASSRPGVGTDTQYF.

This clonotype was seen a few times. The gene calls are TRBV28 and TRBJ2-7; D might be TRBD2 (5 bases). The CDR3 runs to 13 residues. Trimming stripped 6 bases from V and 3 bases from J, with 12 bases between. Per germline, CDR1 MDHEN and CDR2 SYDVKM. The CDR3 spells CASREDGVYEQYF. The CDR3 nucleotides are TGTGCCAGCAGGGAGGACGGAGTCTACGAGCAGTACTTC.

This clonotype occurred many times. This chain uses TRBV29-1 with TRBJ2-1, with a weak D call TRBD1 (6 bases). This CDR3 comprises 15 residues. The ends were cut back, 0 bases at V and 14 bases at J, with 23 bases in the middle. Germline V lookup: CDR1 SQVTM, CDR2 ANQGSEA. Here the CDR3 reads CSVEDSVNRAGFKFF. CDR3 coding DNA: TGCAGCGTTGAAGATTCGGTAAACAGGGCGGGTTTTAAGTTCTTC.

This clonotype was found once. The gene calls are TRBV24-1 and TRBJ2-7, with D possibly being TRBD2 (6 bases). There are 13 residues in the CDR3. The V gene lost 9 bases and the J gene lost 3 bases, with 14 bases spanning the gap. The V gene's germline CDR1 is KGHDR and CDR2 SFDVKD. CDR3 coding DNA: TGTGCCACCCAATCAACGGAGGGCTACGAGCAGTACTTC. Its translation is CATQSTEGYEQYF.

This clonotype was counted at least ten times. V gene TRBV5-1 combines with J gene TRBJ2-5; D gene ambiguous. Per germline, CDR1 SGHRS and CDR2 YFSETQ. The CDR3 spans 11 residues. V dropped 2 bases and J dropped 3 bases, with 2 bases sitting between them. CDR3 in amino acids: CASSFKETQYF. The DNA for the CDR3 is TGCGCCAGCAGCTTTAAAGAGACCCAGTACTTC.

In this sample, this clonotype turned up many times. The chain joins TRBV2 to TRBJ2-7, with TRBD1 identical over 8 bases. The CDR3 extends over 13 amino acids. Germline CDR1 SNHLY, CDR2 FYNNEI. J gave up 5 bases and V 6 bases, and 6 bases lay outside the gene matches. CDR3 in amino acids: CASSADRANEQYF. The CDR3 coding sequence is TGTGCCAGCAGCGCGGACAGGGCCAACGAGCAGTACTTC.

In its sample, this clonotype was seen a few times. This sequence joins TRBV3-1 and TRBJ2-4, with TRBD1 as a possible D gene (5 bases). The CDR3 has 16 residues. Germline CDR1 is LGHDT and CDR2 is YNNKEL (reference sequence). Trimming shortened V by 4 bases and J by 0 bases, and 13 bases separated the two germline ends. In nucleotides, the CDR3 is TGTGCCAGCAGCCTGGGGCCCGGGTCAGCCAAAAACATTCAGTACTTC. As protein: CASSLGPGSAKNIQYF.

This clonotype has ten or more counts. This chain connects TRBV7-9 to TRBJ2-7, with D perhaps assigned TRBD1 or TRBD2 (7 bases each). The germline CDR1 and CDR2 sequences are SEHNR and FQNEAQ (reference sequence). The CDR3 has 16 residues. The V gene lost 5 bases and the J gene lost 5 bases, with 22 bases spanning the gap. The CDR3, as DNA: TGTGCCAGCAGCCGGGGGGTGCAGGGGGGATTGGACGAGCAGTACTTC. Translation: CASSRGVQGGLDEQYF.

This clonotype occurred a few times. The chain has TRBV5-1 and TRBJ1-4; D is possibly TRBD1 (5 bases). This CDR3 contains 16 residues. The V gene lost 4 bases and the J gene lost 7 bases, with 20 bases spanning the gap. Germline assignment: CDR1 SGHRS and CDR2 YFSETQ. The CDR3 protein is CASSPSMGVVGEKLFF. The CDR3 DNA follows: TGCGCCAGCAGCCCCTCCATGGGGGTAGTAGGTGAAAAACTGTTTTTT.

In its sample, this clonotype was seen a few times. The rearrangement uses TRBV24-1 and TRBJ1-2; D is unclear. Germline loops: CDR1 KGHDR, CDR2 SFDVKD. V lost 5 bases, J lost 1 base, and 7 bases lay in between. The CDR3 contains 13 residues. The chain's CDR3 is CATSGAYNYGYTF. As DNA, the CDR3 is TGTGCCACCAGTGGAGCGTATAACTATGGCTACACCTTC.

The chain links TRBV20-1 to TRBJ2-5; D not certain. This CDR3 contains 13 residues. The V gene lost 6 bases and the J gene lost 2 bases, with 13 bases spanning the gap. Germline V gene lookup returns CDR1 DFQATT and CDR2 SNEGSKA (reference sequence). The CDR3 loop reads CSAKRPAQETQYF. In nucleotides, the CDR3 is TGCAGTGCAAAAAGACCCGCTCAAGAGACCCAGTACTTC.

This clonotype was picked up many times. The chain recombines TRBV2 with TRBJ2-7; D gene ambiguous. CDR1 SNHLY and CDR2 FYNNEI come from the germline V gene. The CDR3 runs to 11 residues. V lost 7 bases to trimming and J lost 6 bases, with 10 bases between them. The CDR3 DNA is TGTGCCAGCATGAAAGGTGCCGAGCAGTACTTC. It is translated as CASMKGAEQYF.

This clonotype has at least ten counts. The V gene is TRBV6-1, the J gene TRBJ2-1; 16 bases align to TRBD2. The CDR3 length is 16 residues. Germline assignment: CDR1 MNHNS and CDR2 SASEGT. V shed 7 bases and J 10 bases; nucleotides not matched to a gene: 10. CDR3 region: CASNNRGLAGGQEQFF. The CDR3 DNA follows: TGTGCCAGCAACAACCGGGGACTAGCGGGAGGGCAAGAGCAGTTCTTC.

Here the CDR3 reads CASSLEGTGNQETQYF. The CDR3 bases are TGCGCCAGCAGCTTGGAGGGGACAGGGAATCAGGAGACCCAGTACTTC. The genes are TRBV5-1 and TRBJ2-5; TRBD1 matches at 9 bases. Germline V gives CDR1 SGHRS, CDR2 YFSETQ. V gave up 0 bases and J gave up 5 bases; unmatched junction bases: 8. The CDR3 extends over 16 amino acids.

The CDR3 coding sequence is TGTGCCAGCAGGTGGACTTATAGCTCCTACAATGAGCAGTTCTTC. Translated: CASRWTYSSYNEQFF. This chain joins TRBV2 and TRBJ2-1; a weak D match, TRBD2 (5 bases). Trimming pared 6 bases from V and 0 bases from J, leaving 12 bases between. The CDR3 length is 15 residues. The V gene's germline CDR1 is SNHLY and CDR2 FYNNEI.